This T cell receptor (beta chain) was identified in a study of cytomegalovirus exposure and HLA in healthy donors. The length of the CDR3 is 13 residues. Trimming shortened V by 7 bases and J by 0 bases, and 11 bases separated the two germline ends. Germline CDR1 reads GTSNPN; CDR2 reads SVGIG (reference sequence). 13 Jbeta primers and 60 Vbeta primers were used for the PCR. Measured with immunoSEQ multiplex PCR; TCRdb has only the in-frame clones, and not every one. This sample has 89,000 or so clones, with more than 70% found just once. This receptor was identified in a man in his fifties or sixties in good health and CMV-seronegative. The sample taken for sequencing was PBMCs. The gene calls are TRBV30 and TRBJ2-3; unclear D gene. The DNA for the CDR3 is TGTGCCTCGTGCCAGTTTAGCACAGATACGCAGTATTTT. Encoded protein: CASCQFSTDTQYF.